The 25 T cell receptor beta chains listed next were all sequenced from one sample in a study of monozygotic twins with inflammatory bowel disease. TCRdb re-called the 5' RACE reads and catalogs CDR3 proteins one per entry, DNA excluded. Found here are 300,000 to 450,000 distinct CDR3 sequences; the top ten clones hold about 2.5%. Material: blood. These receptors were taken from a human donor with ulcerative colitis or Crohn's disease, or a healthy co-twin of an affected twin (not recorded which).

The genes are TRBV7-3 and TRBJ2-7; TCRdb calls TRBD1, which cannot be checked without DNA. The CDR3 spans 13 residues. The germline V gene has CDR1 SGHTA and CDR2 FQGTGA. This CDR3 is CASSPGQPYEQYF.

The chain is built from TRBV28 and TRBJ2-2; the TCRdb call, TRBD1, lacks DNA for checking. CDR3 length: 15 residues. Germline CDR1 reads MDHEN; CDR2 reads SYDVKM. CDR3 sequence reads: CASREGTGYTGELFF.

This chain links TRBV27 with TRBJ2-2; TCRdb's D call of TRBD1 is untestable without DNA. This CDR3 is built from 14 residues. From germline, CDR1 is MNHEY and CDR2 SMNVEV (reference sequence). The CDR3 sequence: CASRRGANTGELFF.

This rearrangement joins TRBV29-1 to TRBJ2-7; TCRdb names TRBD1, which stays unverified in the absence of DNA. Per the germline V gene, CDR1 is SQVTM and CDR2 is ANQGSEA. The CDR3 runs 14 residues. The chain's CDR3 is CSVGGHRYSYEQYF.

The chain combines TRBV4-1 with TRBJ1-6; as DNA is missing, the TRBD1 call by TCRdb cannot be tested. The CDR3 consists of 16 residues. Germline V gene sequence: CDR1 MGHRA, CDR2 YSYEKL. CDR3 amino acids: CASSLGQGTYNSPLHF.

This chain uses TRBV7-8 with TRBJ1-1; the D call from TCRdb, TRBD1, cannot be confirmed without DNA. The CDR3 is made up of 15 amino acids. In germline, CDR1 is SGHVS, CDR2 FQNEAQ. This chain's CDR3 is CASSPARTGNTEAFF.

The chain couples TRBV2 to TRBJ2-3; TCRdb indicates TRBD2, and absent DNA this call remains unverified. CDR1 SNHLY and CDR2 FYNNEI come from the germline V gene. This CDR3 region has 17 residues. The CDR3 spells CASSSPSSGGVLDTQYF.

This chain connects TRBV7-6 to TRBJ2-1; TCRdb returns TRBD1, unconfirmable since there is no DNA. Germline V gene data show CDR1 as SGHVS and CDR2 as FNYEAQ. The CDR3 loop spans 13 amino acids. This CDR3 is CASSFTGGSEQFF.

The chain recombines TRBV9 with TRBJ2-5. Germline assignment: CDR1 SGDLS and CDR2 YYNGEE. CDR3 size: 14 residues. CDR3 in amino acids: CASSEDRNQETQYF.

The chain is built from TRBV4-2 and TRBJ1-3; lacking DNA, the TRBD1 call made by TCRdb goes unchecked. CDR1 LGHNA and CDR2 YNFKEQ come from the germline V gene. The CDR3 is 17 residues long. The CDR3 region is CASSHPPTLSSGNTIYF.

The chain employs TRBV24-1 and TRBJ2-1; TCRdb gives TRBD1 as the D gene, but with no DNA this cannot be confirmed. The CDR3 loop spans 15 amino acids. Germline V gene sequence: CDR1 KGHDR, CDR2 SFDVKD. CDR3 in amino acids: CATSDPGQGDNEQFF.

The chain links TRBV5-1 to TRBJ2-5; TCRdb selects TRBD1, and the lack of DNA leaves this call unchecked. The CDR3 has 13 amino acids. Germline values: CDR1 SGHRS, CDR2 YFSETQ. This CDR3 is CASSGQGTETQYF.

V usage is TRBV12-3 or TRBV12-4 and J usage is TRBJ2-1; the TRBD1 assignment by TCRdb is unverifiable without DNA. The CDR3 runs to 14 residues. The CDR3 spells CASCGTGTYNEQFF.

The rearrangement joins TRBV7-9 to TRBJ2-2; TCRdb names TRBD2, which stays unverified in the absence of DNA. This CDR3 contains 16 residues. The germline V gene encodes CDR1 SEHNR and CDR2 FQNEAQ (reference sequence). The CDR3 is CASSLRTSGKTGELFF.

The V gene is TRBV7-2, the J gene TRBJ1-2; checking the TCRdb D call of TRBD1 is not possible without DNA. The CDR3 consists of 15 residues. Germline assignment: CDR1 SGHTA and CDR2 FQGNSA. CDR3 protein: CASSFGGGTSYGYTF.

The chain combines TRBV5-1 with TRBJ1-2; TCRdb's assignment of TRBD1 cannot be checked, as there is no DNA. Germline values: CDR1 SGHRS, CDR2 YFSETQ. The length of the CDR3 is 14 residues. The CDR3 protein is CASSSLGTGNGYTF.

The chain recombines TRBV20-1 with TRBJ1-1. The CDR3 extends over 12 amino acids. CDR1 DFQATT and CDR2 SNEGSKA come from the germline V gene (reference sequence). CDR3 loop: CSARETGTEAFF.

The V gene is TRBV6-2 or TRBV6-3, the J gene TRBJ1-6. The CDR3 sequence is 16 residues long. Germline assignment: CDR1 MNHEY and CDR2 SVGEGT. This CDR3 is CASSYQASSYNSPLHF.

The chain joins TRBV20-1 to TRBJ1-2; TCRdb outputs TRBD1, but without DNA this stays unchecked. Germline CDR1 is DFQATT and CDR2 is SNEGSKA (reference sequence). The CDR3 has 12 amino acids. The CDR3 loop reads CSASGNRPFTTF.

This chain connects TRBV20-1 to TRBJ2-1; absent DNA, TCRdb's TRBD2 call cannot be checked. The CDR3 sequence is 17 residues long. Per germline, CDR1 DFQATT and CDR2 SNEGSKA (reference sequence). The CDR3 sequence is CSARVAGGPLSYNEQFF.

The chain combines TRBV3-1 with TRBJ2-2. Germline V gives CDR1 LGHDT, CDR2 YNNKEL (reference sequence). CDR3 size: 13 residues. CDR3 region: CASSHPNTGELFF.

The chain uses TRBV5-1 and TRBJ2-3; TCRdb returns TRBD1, unconfirmable since there is no DNA. CDR3 length: 15 residues. Germline V gene data show CDR1 as SGHRS and CDR2 as YFSETQ. The CDR3 here is CASSLQVTTTDTQYF.

The chain joins TRBV27 to TRBJ2-7; there is no DNA to check the TCRdb D call of TRBD1. CDR3 length equals 16 residues. Per germline, CDR1 MNHEY and CDR2 SMNVEV (reference sequence). CDR3 residues: CASSLTGGRGWYEQYF.

The V gene is TRBV5-1, the J gene TRBJ1-1; there is no DNA to check the TCRdb D call of TRBD1. The CDR3 is 18 amino acids. Germline V gene data show CDR1 as SGHRS and CDR2 as YFSETQ. This CDR3 is CASSFQTGAHESNTEAFF.

The V call is TRBV12-3 or TRBV12-4, the J call TRBJ1-2; TCRdb's D call, TRBD1, is unchecked because there is no DNA. The CDR3 runs to 13 residues. CDR3 sequence reads: CASSFGGADGYTF.